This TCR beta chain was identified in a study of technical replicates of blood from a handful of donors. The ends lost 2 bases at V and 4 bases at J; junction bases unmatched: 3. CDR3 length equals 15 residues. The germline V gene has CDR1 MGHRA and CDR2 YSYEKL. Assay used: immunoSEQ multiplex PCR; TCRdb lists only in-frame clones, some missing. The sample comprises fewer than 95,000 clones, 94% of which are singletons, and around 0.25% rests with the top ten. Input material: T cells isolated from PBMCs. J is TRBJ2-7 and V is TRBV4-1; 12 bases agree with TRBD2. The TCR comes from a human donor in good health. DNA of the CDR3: TGCGCCAGCAGCCAAACTAGCGGGAGGACATACGAGCAGTACTTC. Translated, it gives CASSQTSGRTYEQYF.